Below, 8 T cell receptor beta chains from the same sample are listed, as sequenced in a study of T cell clonotyping in hematopoietic cell transplantation. Repertoires were generated with immunoSEQ multiplex PCR, while TCRdb's copy carries only in-frame clones and drops some. The sample contains about 15,000 clones, about 76% of which appear only once. Input material: peripheral blood mononuclear cells. The source is a woman aged 55-69 years in good health. Some clones in this sample may be carry-over from other donors' samples.

The chain joins TRBV30 to TRBJ2-6; D gene ambiguous. Germline CDR1 is GTSNPN and CDR2 is SVGIG (reference sequence). The CDR3 is 13 amino acids. Between the trimmed V and J ends, which lost 6 bases and 3 bases, there was a span of 9 bases. This chain's CDR3 is CACRNIGANVLTF. The CDR3 DNA reads as TGTGCCTGTAGGAACATTGGGGCCAACGTCCTGACTTTC.

This clone has only a few counts. This chain joins TRBV7-6 and TRBJ2-5; tentatively, D is TRBD1 or TRBD2 (6 bases each). With 5 bases removed from V and 5 bases from J, the gap between germline ends came to 21 bases. In germline, CDR1 is SGHVS, CDR2 FNYEAQ. The CDR3 consists of 16 residues. CDR3 sequence (DNA): TGTGCCAGCAGCGCGGGACACAACTCACGTACGGAGACCCAGTACTTC. Translated: CASSAGHNSRTETQYF.

This chain links TRBV29-1 with TRBJ2-2; the match to TRBD2 covers 8 bases. After removal of 3 bases from V and 4 bases from J, the junction contained 13 bases not matched to a gene. The CDR3 covers 17 residues. Germline V lookup: CDR1 SQVTM, CDR2 ANQGSEA. This CDR3 is CSVEEYYPGTSTGELFF. CDR3 DNA sequence: TGCAGCGTTGAGGAGTATTACCCCGGGACTAGCACCGGGGAGCTGTTTTTT.

The chain recombines TRBV28 with TRBJ2-1; 9 positions match TRBD1. The germline gives CDR1 MDHEN, CDR2 SYDVKM. The V and J ends lost 0 bases and 3 bases, in that order; junction bases with no gene match: 9. CDR3 length equals 18 residues. The CDR3 loop is CASSLWDRGNSDYNEQFF. CDR3 sequence (DNA): TGTGCCAGCAGTTTATGGGACAGGGGCAATTCGGACTACAATGAGCAGTTCTTC.

The rearrangement joins TRBV6-6 to TRBJ2-7; the D gene is possibly TRBD1 (6 bases). CDR1 is MNHNY, CDR2 SVGAGI, per germline (reference sequence). V was cut by 8 bases and J by 1 base, with 21 bases left in between. The CDR3 spans 16 residues. The CDR3 loop is CASGRHGQQYSYEQYF. DNA of the CDR3: TGTGCCAGCGGTCGGCATGGACAGCAATATTCCTACGAGCAGTACTTC.

This clone is a singleton in its sample. This rearrangement joins TRBV14 to TRBJ2-5, with D tentatively TRBD1 or TRBD2 (6 bases each). The CDR3 is 15 residues long. The germline gives CDR1 SGHDN, CDR2 FVKESK. Trimming cost V 4 bases and J 2 bases, with 14 bases left between them. The DNA of the CDR3 is TGTGCCAGCAGCCCCCTAACAGGGAGGCAAGAGACCCAGTACTTC. Translating gives CASSPLTGRQETQYF.

The chain employs TRBV6-1 and TRBJ1-3, with D unclear. V was cut by 8 bases and J by 0 bases, with 8 bases left in between. This CDR3 is built from 13 residues. The germline V gene encodes CDR1 MNHNS and CDR2 SASEGT. As DNA, the CDR3 is TGTGCCAGCCAAACGAACTCTGGAAACACCATATATTTT. This codes for CASQTNSGNTIYF.

V usage is TRBV6-5 and J usage is TRBJ2-1, with 9 bases aligning to TRBD2. CDR3 size: 16 residues. Germline lookup yields CDR1 MNHEY and CDR2 SVGAGI. Trimming took 0 bases from V and 7 from J; bases not matched to a gene: 7. The CDR3 DNA reads as TGTGCCAGCAGTTACTCCGCGGGAGGGCCTTCAAATGAGCAGTTCTTC. Translated: CASSYSAGGPSNEQFF.